This entry is about one T cell receptor (beta chain). The target antigen is unknown. This entry comes from a study of PD-1 blockade in mismatch repair-deficient tumors. Background on the study: Enrolled about 2012-2016, patients had progressing, pretreated mismatch repair-deficient cancers of around 12 types. The study, taken as a whole, reports: Tumor-resident clones, often absent from pretreatment blood, expanded after pembrolizumab and then contracted.

Mismatch repair deficiency was confirmed in all patients, by PCR or immunohistochemistry. TCR sequencing covered three patients who responded to pembrolizumab. Germline V CDR1 and CDR2: SGHVS, FQNEAQ. The CDR3 runs to 13 residues. Trimming stripped 0 bases from V and 0 bases from J, with 2 bases between. This table comes from immunoSEQ multiplex PCR, and its TCRdb copy is limited to in-frame clones, with some not included. The sample yields some 49,000 clones, 77% seen once. The input for sequencing was PBMCs, taken before pembrolizumab treatment. The clonotype was recovered from an adult with mismatch repair-deficient cancer. The genes are TRBV7-8 and TRBJ1-2; D uncertain. CDR3 sequence (DNA): TGTGCCAGCAGCTTAGCGCCTAACTATGGCTACACCTTC. Its translation: CASSLAPNYGYTF.